Sequencing of this T cell receptor beta chain was carried out in a study of control samples from healthy donors and cancer patients (TCRdb year 2020). Receptor libraries were prepared by the immunoSEQ multiplex PCR assay. Drawn from immuneACCESS, this table holds only the in-frame rearrangements with V and J called that TCRdb kept. Clones are partly lost; checked studies trace under half to an unresolved V gene and leave the rest unexplained. Here the sample has about 150,000 clones; approximately 94% occur a single time. About 1.4% of the sample comes from the top ten. A note on this clone: There is no known antigen for this receptor. It has no much larger one-base neighbor in the sample; base qualities were not kept. The sample contains more than one DNA sequence encoding this CDR3.

This TCR was recovered from a woman between 18 and 30 years old in good health. The source material was blood.

Read as DNA, the sequence is TGTGCCAGCAGCTTAGCCGGACTAGCGGGAGACCCCTACGAGCAGTACTTC. It is translated as CASSLAGLAGDPYEQYF. The chain uses TRBV7-2 and TRBJ2-7; 13 bases in between match TRBD2. The germline V gene specifies SGHTA as CDR1 and FQGNSA as CDR2. The CDR3, cysteine through phenylalanine, is 17 amino acids long. The DNA shown is the 51-base CDR3, in frame from base 1. Ends trimmed: V by 0 bases, J by 2 bases; bases unmatched to a gene: 4.